This TCR beta chain originates from a study of blood T cell repertoires in COVID-19 (dated by TCRdb to 2020 to 2021). Describing the broader study: Collaborator samples came from the United States, Italy and Spain and covered acute and convalescent phases of COVID-19. The material from the prospective study consisted of cDNA or gDNA derived from T cells, B-cell-depleted T cells, or PBMCs. The dataset comprised deeply sampled blood TCRbeta repertoires from subjects exposed to, actively infected with, or recovered from COVID-19. A freely available public database, intended as a resource for researchers studying the immune response to SARS-CoV-2, is where the repertoires were released. Samples came from the ongoing ImmuneRACE study (first 160 participants) plus 1,254 subjects from 6 global collaborators. Sample metadata almost always included a de-identified subject ID, COVID-19 status, age in years and sex. Where available, HLA class I and class II types were taken from metadata supplied by the sample provider and were not determined by assay-based typing.

On this clone itself: The target of this receptor is not known. No clone much larger than this one lies a single base away; base qualities are absent.

The collaborating institutions used their own protocols to collect whole blood in K2EDTA tubes. For TCRbeta analysis, collaborators shipped samples as frozen whole blood, isolated PBMCs, or DNA extracted from either of those sample types. Sequences KGHSH (CDR1) and LQKENI (CDR2) are obtained from the germline V gene. V is clipped by 0 bases and J by 0 bases, and the sequence between their germline boundaries is 18 bases long. The CDR3 sequence holds 20 residues, the cysteine and phenylalanine included. Only CDR3 DNA remains: 60 bases, in frame from the first base. TCRbeta CDR3 regions were amplified from genomic DNA using the immunoSEQ Assay, a bias-controlled multiplex PCR. For the original study's pipeline: The number of nucleated cells in each sample was estimated from the amplification of reference gene primers within the assay. To quantify the absolute abundance of each unique TCRbeta CDR3 rearrangement, sequence reads were collapsed and filtered. For each sample, productive Simpson clonality was calculated as the square root of Simpson's diversity index across productive rearrangements. TCRdb mirrors the immuneACCESS table, restricted to in-frame sequences. Some clones are absent from its copies; in checked studies, under half trace to an unresolved V gene, and the reason for the others is unknown. For V, J and clone size, that table is used; D and trimming come from the DNA. Within this sample are nearly 95,000 clones, with approximately 89% of them counted one time only. The top ten clones comprise approximately 7% of the sample.

Broad study findings and their caveats: Clinical and demographic metadata were provided uncurated, with the amount varying by source and participant.

The clonotype was recovered from a human donor with acute or convalescent COVID-19. The donor label of this sample is uncertain. Sequencing used peripheral blood. The V and J segments used are TRBV18 and TRBJ2-6, with the D gene not clear enough to name. In nucleotides, the sequence is TGTGCCAGCTCACCACCGAATTCGATAAACATCGCCTCTGGGGCCAACGTCCTGACTTTC. This yields the protein CASSPPNSINIASGANVLTF.